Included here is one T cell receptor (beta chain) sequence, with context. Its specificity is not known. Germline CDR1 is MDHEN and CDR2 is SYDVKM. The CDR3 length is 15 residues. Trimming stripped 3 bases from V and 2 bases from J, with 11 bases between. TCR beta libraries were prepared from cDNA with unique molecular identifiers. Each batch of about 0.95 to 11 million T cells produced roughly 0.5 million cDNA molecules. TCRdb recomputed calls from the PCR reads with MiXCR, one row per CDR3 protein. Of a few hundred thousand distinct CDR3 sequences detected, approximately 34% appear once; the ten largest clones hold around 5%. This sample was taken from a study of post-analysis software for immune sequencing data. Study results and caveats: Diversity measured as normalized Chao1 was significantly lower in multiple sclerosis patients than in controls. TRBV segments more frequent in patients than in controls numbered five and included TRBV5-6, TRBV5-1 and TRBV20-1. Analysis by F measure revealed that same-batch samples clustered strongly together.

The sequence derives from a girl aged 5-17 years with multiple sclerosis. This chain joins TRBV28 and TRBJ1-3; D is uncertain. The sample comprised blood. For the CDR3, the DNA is TGTGCCAGCAGTTTTCGCGGGTGGACTGGAAACACCATATATTTT. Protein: CASSFRGWTGNTIYF.